This entry is about one T cell receptor (beta chain). Other DNA sequences from this sample encode an identical CDR3 as well. The sample is drawn from a study of control samples from healthy donors and cancer patients. Germline V lookup: CDR1 SGHRS, CDR2 YFSETQ. The CDR3 totals 14 residues. V gave up 4 bases and J gave up 1 base; unmatched junction bases: 3. Using immunoSEQ multiplex PCR, the repertoire was profiled, and TCRdb retains in-frame clones only, with some absent. The sample lists about 180,000 clones; over 85% were seen once. The V call is TRBV5-1, the J call TRBJ1-1; 8 bases agree with TRBD1. The sequencing sample was made of blood. This TCR was recovered from a man under 40 in good health. CDR3 bases: TGCGCCAGCAGCCCCGGGACAGGGAACACTGAAGCTTTCTTT. Its protein product is CASSPGTGNTEAFF.